These 16 T cell receptor beta chains originate from one sample sequenced in a study of T and B cells in COVID-19 patients. Multiplex PCR with BIOMED2 TRB-A/B primer pools amplified TRB rearrangements. TCRdb redid the calling of the multiplex PCR reads with MiXCR, one entry per CDR3 protein. Of about 5,400 distinct CDR3 sequences in the sample, around 26% were seen once. Each TRB amplification used roughly 250-550 ng of genomic DNA from blood. Sequencing used blood. Receptor source: a human donor with active COVID-19.

This clonotype rates as large. The chain recombines TRBV29-1 with TRBJ2-7; TRBD1 matches at 7 bases. This CDR3 contains 14 residues. In germline, CDR1 is SQVTM, CDR2 ANQGSEA. V lost 6 bases and J lost 0; bases outside the gene matches: 8. The DNA of the CDR3 is TGCAGCGTAACCGGGACAGCTAGCTCCTACGAGCAGTACTTC. The encoded protein is CSVTGTASSYEQYF.

This clonotype came up many times. V is TRBV29-1 and J is TRBJ2-2; 10 nucleotides agree with TRBD2. The length of the CDR3 is 13 residues. Germline-derived CDR1 and CDR2 are SQVTM and ANQGSEA. The V and J ends lost 4 bases and 4 bases, in that order; junction bases with no gene match: 0. CDR3 loop: CSVGLAGTGELFF. CDR3 nucleotide sequence: TGCAGCGTTGGACTAGCGGGCACCGGGGAGCTGTTTTTT.

The rearrangement uses TRBV12-3 or TRBV12-4 and TRBJ2-2; 13 nucleotides line up with TRBD2. This CDR3 is 20 amino acids long. The V gene end was trimmed by 3 bases and the J gene end by 3 bases; junction bases not matched to a gene: 13. CDR3 DNA: TGTGCCAGCAGTTTGGGGTCTGGACTAGCGGGAGTACTGGACACCGGGGAGCTGTTTTTT. It yields the protein CASSLGSGLAGVLDTGELFF.

CDR3 sequence reads: CASGTSGRNEQFF. The CDR3, as DNA: TGTGCCAGCGGGACTAGCGGACGCAATGAGCAGTTCTTC. The chain couples TRBV6-5 to TRBJ2-1; 11 nucleotides agree with TRBD2. CDR1 and CDR2 from the germline V gene are MNHEY and SVGAGI. CDR3 length: 13 amino acids. J was trimmed by 6 bases and V by 8 bases; bases with no gene match: 3.

This clonotype is hyperexpanded in the sample. The chain carries TRBV27 and TRBJ2-6; D might be TRBD1 or TRBD2, each matching 5 bases. The CDR3 totals 16 residues. Per germline, CDR1 MNHEY and CDR2 SMNVEV (reference sequence). The V end was cut by 8 bases, the J end by 0 bases, with 14 bases between. The CDR3, as DNA: TGTGCCAGCGCAACGGGACGGCTCTCTGGGGCCAACGTCCTGACTTTC. Translating it yields CASATGRLSGANVLTF.

This clonotype has more than one count but fewer than ten. The gene calls are TRBV11-3 and TRBJ2-1; TRBD1 matches at 12 bases. V dropped 6 bases and J dropped 10; count of bases not matched to a gene: 13. The CDR3 runs to 16 residues. Germline CDR1 SGHNT, CDR2 YENEEA. CDR3 DNA: TGTGCCAGCAGACGAGCCGGGACAGGGGGCCGGTTGGAGCAGTTCTTC. It translates to CASRRAGTGGRLEQFF.

This clonotype is categorized as medium-sized. V gene TRBV18 combines with J gene TRBJ2-7; TRBD2 agrees at 11 bases. This CDR3 is 15 amino acids long. V lost 3 bases and J lost 6; bases outside the gene matches: 7. The germline V gene encodes CDR1 KGHSH and CDR2 LQKENI. CDR3 in DNA: TGTGCCAGCTCACCCGTAGCGGGAGGGCCGAGCGAGCAGTACTTC. Translating it yields CASSPVAGGPSEQYF.

Many counts were recorded for this clonotype. This chain links TRBV18 with TRBJ1-2; D is unresolved. CDR3 size: 15 residues. CDR1 KGHSH and CDR2 LQKENI come from the germline V gene. V shed 2 bases and J shed 6 bases, with 16 bases lying between them. CDR3 bases: TGTGCCAGCTCACCAAGTCTATCAGAGTCCGATGGCTACACCTTC. Translation gives CASSPSLSESDGYTF.

This chain connects TRBV6-5 to TRBJ2-1; TRBD2 aligns across 9 bases. V lost 6 bases, J lost 3 bases, and 6 bases stayed unmatched. The CDR3 length is 15 residues. Germline loops: CDR1 MNHEY, CDR2 SVGAGI. CDR3 residues: CASSEGGRDYNEQFF. The CDR3 region has the DNA TGTGCCAGCAGCGAGGGCGGGAGGGACTACAATGAGCAGTTCTTC.

This clonotype is deemed medium-sized (0.01 to 0.1%). The CDR3 DNA reads as TGTGCCAGCAGTTACTCAGGGCTTTTGAACACTGAAGCTTTCTTT. Amino acid sequence: CASSYSGLLNTEAFF. This chain uses TRBV6-5 with TRBJ1-1; the D is unclear. Germline V gene lookup returns CDR1 MNHEY and CDR2 SVGAGI. The CDR3 totals 15 residues. V lost 0 bases and J 0 bases, leaving 8 bases between the germline ends.

Comment on this clonotype: Just one base apart from a much larger clone, this may be a read error. The chain joins TRBV6-1 to TRBJ2-3, with 7 bases that match TRBD1. This CDR3 region has 15 residues. J lost 4 bases, V lost 7 bases, and 11 bases had no gene match. Germline values: CDR1 MNHNS, CDR2 SASEGT. CDR3 DNA sequence: TGTGCCAGCAATACTACCAGGGGGTTTTCAGATACGCAGTATTTT. This sequence encodes CASNTTRGFSDTQYF.

This clonotype is deemed medium-sized. This chain connects TRBV6-6 to TRBJ2-2; 8 bases match TRBD2. Germline values: CDR1 MNHNY, CDR2 SVGAGI (reference sequence). J gave up 5 bases and V 5 bases, and 4 bases lay outside the gene matches. CDR3 length equals 14 residues. Here the CDR3 reads CASSGLAQTGELFF. CDR3 sequence (DNA): TGTGCCAGCAGTGGACTAGCCCAGACCGGGGAGCTGTTTTTT.

This clonotype showed up just a few times. This chain links TRBV5-1 with TRBJ2-7, with TRBD1 matching 8 bases. This CDR3 spans 15 amino acids. The germline V gene has CDR1 SGHRS and CDR2 YFSETQ. V lost 0 bases to trimming and J lost 0 bases; unmatched junction nucleotides: 2. CDR3 nucleotides: TGCGCCAGCAGCTTGGGGGACAGGATCTCCTACGAGCAGTACTTC. Its protein product is CASSLGDRISYEQYF.

The sample holds many counts of this clonotype. The chain joins TRBV5-6 to TRBJ1-2; tentatively, D is TRBD1 (6 bases). Germline CDR1 and CDR2: SGHDT and YYEEEE. The V and J ends lost 2 bases and 5 bases respectively, with 10 bases between them. The CDR3 totals 13 residues. Here the CDR3 reads CASSFGGEYGYTF. The CDR3 DNA is TGTGCCAGCAGCTTCGGGGGCGAATATGGCTACACCTTC.

This clonotype was counted only a few times. The chain carries TRBV6-2 or TRBV6-3 and TRBJ1-5; 7 positions agree with TRBD1. The CDR3 has 16 residues. V lost 3 bases and J lost 8; bases outside the gene matches: 13. Germline assignment: CDR1 MNHEY and CDR2 SVGEGT. The CDR3 loop is CASSYLGQVGGKPQHF. The DNA of the CDR3 is TGTGCCAGCAGTTATCTAGGACAGGTTGGCGGGAAGCCCCAGCATTTT.

This clonotype was seen ten or more times. V usage is TRBV18 and J usage is TRBJ2-7, with D possibly being TRBD1 (7 bases). Germline V gene data show CDR1 as KGHSH and CDR2 as LQKENI. This CDR3 is 13 amino acids long. V was clipped by 6 bases and J by 4 bases, with 13 bases between them. CDR3 loop: CASSPGGIYEQYF. In DNA, the CDR3 is TGTGCCAGCTCCCCAGGGGGGATATACGAGCAGTACTTC. Combining the CDR3 with reference TRBV18 and TRBJ2-7 gives the whole variable domain NAGVMQNPRHLVRRRGQEARLRCSPMKGHSHVYWYRQLPEEGLKFMVYLQKENIIDESGMPKERFSAEFPKEGPSILRIQQVVRGDSAAYFCASSPGGIYEQYFGPGTRLTVT.